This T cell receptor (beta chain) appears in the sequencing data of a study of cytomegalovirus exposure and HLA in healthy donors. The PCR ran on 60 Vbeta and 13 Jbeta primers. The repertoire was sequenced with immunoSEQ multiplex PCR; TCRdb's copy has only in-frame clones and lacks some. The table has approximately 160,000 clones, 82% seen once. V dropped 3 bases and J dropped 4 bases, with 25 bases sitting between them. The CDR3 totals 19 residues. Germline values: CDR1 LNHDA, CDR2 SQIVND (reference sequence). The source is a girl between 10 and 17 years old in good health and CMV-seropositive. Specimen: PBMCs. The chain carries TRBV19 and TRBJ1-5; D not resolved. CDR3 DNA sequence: TGTGCCAGTAGTATTCTTGAGGGAGCGGATCCCGTCAGTAATCAGCCCCAGCATTTT. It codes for CASSILEGADPVSNQPQHF.